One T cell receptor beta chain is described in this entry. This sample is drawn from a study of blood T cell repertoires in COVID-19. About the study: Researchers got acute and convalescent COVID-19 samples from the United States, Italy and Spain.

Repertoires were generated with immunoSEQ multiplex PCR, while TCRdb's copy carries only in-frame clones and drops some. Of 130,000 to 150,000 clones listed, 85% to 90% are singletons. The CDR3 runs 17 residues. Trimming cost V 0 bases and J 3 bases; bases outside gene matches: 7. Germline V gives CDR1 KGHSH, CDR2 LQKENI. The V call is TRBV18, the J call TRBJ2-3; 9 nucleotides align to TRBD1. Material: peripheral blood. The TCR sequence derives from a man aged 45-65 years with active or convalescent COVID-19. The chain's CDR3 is CASSPPAGQGETDTQYF. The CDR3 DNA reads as TGTGCCAGCTCACCACCGGCGGGACAGGGAGAAACAGATACGCAGTATTTT.